This TCR beta chain originates from a study of blood T cell repertoires in COVID-19. The wider study: Sites in the United States, Italy and Spain provided acute and convalescent COVID-19 samples. From T cells, B-cell-depleted T cells, or PBMCs came the material, which was cDNA or gDNA.

Germline CDR1 reads MNHNS; CDR2 reads SASEGT. CDR3 length: 15 amino acids. V gave up 3 bases and J gave up 7 bases; unmatched junction bases: 7. Original processing methods: Amplification of reference gene primers provided the estimated nucleated cell counts. The method was immunoSEQ multiplex PCR; TCRdb's version includes in-frame clones alone and lacks a portion of them. That table furnishes V, J and clone size, whereas the DNA furnished D and trimming. The sample holds approximately 310,000 clones, 87% seen once. This sequence originates from a man in his fifties or sixties with active or convalescent COVID-19. This chain links TRBV6-1 with TRBJ2-2; TRBD1 agrees at 8 bases. Sequenced material: peripheral blood. The CDR3 region is CASSDGRGQGGELFF. DNA of the CDR3: TGTGCCAGCAGTGACGGCAGGGGGCAAGGCGGGGAGCTGTTTTTT.